This T cell receptor beta chain derives from a study of T cell responses to AZD1222 COVID-19 vaccine. Method: immunoSEQ multiplex PCR; TCRdb's copy keeps in-frame clones and lacks some. The sample gives roughly 110,000 clones, approximately 83% of which show up once; approximately 10% is in the top ten. For this clone: Antigen specificity is unknown.

This CDR3 is 16 amino acids long. After removal of 5 bases from V and 4 bases from J, the junction contained 8 bases not matched to a gene. Per germline, CDR1 SNHLY and CDR2 FYNNEI. Study observations and caveats: It was only after the peak T cell response that any repertoires were sampled.

This TCR was recovered from an adult in good health. The sample here was peripheral blood, taken on day 0 of AZD1222 vaccination. V and J are TRBV2 and TRBJ1-5; 10 nucleotides agree with TRBD1. CDR3 bases: TGTGCCAGCAGTTTCCTCAGGACAGGGGGTAATCAGCCCCAGCATTTT. Residues: CASSFLRTGGNQPQHF.